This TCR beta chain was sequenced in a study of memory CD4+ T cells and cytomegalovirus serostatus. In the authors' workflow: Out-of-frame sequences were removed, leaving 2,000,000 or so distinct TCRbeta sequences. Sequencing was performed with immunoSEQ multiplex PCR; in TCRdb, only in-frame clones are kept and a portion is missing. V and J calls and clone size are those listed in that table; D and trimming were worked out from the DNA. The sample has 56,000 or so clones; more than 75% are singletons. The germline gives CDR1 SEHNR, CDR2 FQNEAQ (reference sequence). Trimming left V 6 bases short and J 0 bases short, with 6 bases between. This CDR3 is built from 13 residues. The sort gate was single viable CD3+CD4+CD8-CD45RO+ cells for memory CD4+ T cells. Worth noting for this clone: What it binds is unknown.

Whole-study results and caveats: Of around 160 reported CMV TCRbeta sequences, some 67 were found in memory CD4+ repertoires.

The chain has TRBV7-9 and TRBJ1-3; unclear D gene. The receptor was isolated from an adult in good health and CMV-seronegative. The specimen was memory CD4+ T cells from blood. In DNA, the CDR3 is TGTGCCAGCAGGACAAGCTCTGGAAACACCATATATTTT. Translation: CASRTSSGNTIYF.